This T cell receptor beta chain stems from a study of T cell responses to AZD1222 COVID-19 vaccine (dated by TCRdb to the early 2020s). As for the study more broadly: TCR sequencing covered approximately 230 trial participants: 200 to 220 given two doses of AZD1222 and 26 given two doses of MenACWY control vaccine. Trial participants were enrolled by age into subgroups of 18-55, 56-69 and 70-plus years, and around 150, 29 and 61 TCR-sequenced participants, respectively, were included in these subgroups. Summary of the overall study and its limitations: Participants were mostly white British, with more females than males. The authors suggested clonal diversity may have been underestimated. After two AZD1222 doses, both the breadth and the depth of spike-specific TCRs were significantly higher than at day 0 and than in MenACWY recipients. The 56-69-year group was small, and its depth increase did not reach significance, likely because of low power. The vaccine-associated CD4 TCRs covered the entire spike protein, and the dominant responses fell in regions 160-218 and 743-854. Because no day 14 peak-response samples were available, repertoires were characterized only after the peak T cell response. Conclusions about previously exposed vaccinees were limited because only six AZD1222 recipients were SARS-CoV-2 seropositive at baseline. Epitopes outside the regions mutated in the B.1.351 and B.1.1.7 variants were reportedly recognized by nearly half of the unique spike-specific TCRs.

The CDR3 regions of human TCRbeta chains were analyzed by immunosequencing. In the authors' own workflow: Repertoire TCRs were checked for matches against a reference library of SARS-CoV-2-specific TCRs that had been generated using the MIRA antigen-specificity platform. Breadth was defined as the fraction of unique TCRs that were SARS-CoV-2-associated. Depth was defined as the fraction of total T cells that were SARS-CoV-2-associated. Using the MIRA data, each spike-specific TCR was assigned both to the spike region to which the TCR was reactive and to a CD4 or CD8 class. Log10-transformed breadth and depth values were compared by one-way ANOVA with Sidak's multiple comparisons tests. Drawn from immuneACCESS, this table holds only the in-frame rearrangements with V and J called that TCRdb kept. Clones are partly lost; checked studies trace under half to an unresolved V gene and leave the rest unexplained. V and J calls and clone size are those listed in that table; D and trimming were worked out from the DNA. The sample data list around 110,000 clones, and around 93% of these were observed just once. Clones ranked in the top ten supply roughly 8.7% of the sample.

The time point label on this specimen signifies: about 28 days (+/-7) after the second vaccine dose. AZD1222 recipients given second doses at about 4 weeks or at about 12 weeks were pooled, since spike-specific TCR depth and breadth were not found to differ between the two schedules. Vaccinee samples were obtained from the UK trials COV001 and COV002, which included a single-blind randomized controlled phase 2/3 trial of AZD1222 (ChAdOx1 nCoV-19) in healthy adults. For TCRbeta chain sequencing, PBMC samples from trial participants were taken at day 0 and at day 28 after the second dose. From its cysteine to its phenylalanine, the CDR3 spans 14 amino acids. The entry retains the CDR3 DNA only, 42 bases that are in frame from base 1. CDR1 SGDLS and CDR2 YYNGEE are derived from the germline V gene. Trimming leaves V shorter by 2 bases and J shorter by 4 bases, with the junction holding 5 bases beyond the gene matches.

As to this clone: Its antigen remains unidentified. No per-base quality is available; no much larger clone lies one base away.

Sequencing used peripheral blood, obtained 28 days after the second AZD1222 dose. The sequence was obtained from an adult who received the AZD1222 COVID-19 vaccine. This chain is built from TRBV9 and TRBJ1-2; TRBD1 agrees with 7 junctional bases. The bases read TGTGCCAGCAGCGTTGGACAGGAGCCCTATGGCTACACCTTC. The resulting protein is CASSVGQEPYGYTF.